This section outlines one TCR beta chain sequence together with its context. Its specificity is unknown. A junction boundary mismatches the germline segment, possibly from a read error. The sample comes from a study of shared clonotypes between healthy human individuals. Background on the study: The study used three CD4 naive, three CD4 memory, two CD8 naive and one CD8 memory plate per donor. Notes on the study in general: Clonotype sharing among donors likely depends on sequencing depth. A few donors showed sharing of roughly 5% of naive CD4 clonotypes. Larger estimated richness was generally recorded for naive subsets relative to memory subsets.

Only in-frame clones appear in the TCRdb table, and some are missing; sequencing was by immunoSEQ multiplex PCR. This repertoire shows about 680,000 clones, over 65% found once; its top ten account for about 1.8%. Sequencing was carried out using memory CD4+ T cells sorted from blood. Subset defined: CD45RA-negative fraction. This receptor was identified in a woman younger than 45 in good health.

In DNA form, the CDR3 reads TGTGCAAGCAGGTTTAGCGGGAGTACGGATGAGCAGTTCTTC. Translated, it gives CASRFSGSTDEQFF. The chain links TRBV5-4 to TRBJ2-1, with 9 bases fitting TRBD2. Looked up from germline, CDR1 is SGHNT and CDR2 is YYREEE (reference sequence). The CDR3 covers 14 residues. Complete variable domain (other parts from reference TRBV5-4 and TRBJ2-1): ETGVTQSPTHLIKTRGQQVTLRCSSQSGHNTVSWYQQALGQGPQFIFQYYREEENGRGNFPPRFSGLQFPNYSSELNVNALELDDSALYLCASRFSGSTDEQFFGPGTRLTVL.